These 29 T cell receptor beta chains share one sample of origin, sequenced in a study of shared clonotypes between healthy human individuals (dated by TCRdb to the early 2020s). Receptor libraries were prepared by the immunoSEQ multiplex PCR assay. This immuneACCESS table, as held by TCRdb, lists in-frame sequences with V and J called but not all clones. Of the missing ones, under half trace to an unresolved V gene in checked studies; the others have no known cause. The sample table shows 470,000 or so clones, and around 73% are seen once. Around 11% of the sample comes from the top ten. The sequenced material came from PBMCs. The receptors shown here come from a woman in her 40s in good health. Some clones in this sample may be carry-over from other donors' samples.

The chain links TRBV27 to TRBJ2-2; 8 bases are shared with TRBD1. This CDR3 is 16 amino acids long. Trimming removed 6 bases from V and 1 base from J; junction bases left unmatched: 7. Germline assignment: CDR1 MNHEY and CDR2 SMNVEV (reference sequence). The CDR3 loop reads CASSRRTGLNTGELFF. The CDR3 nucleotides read TGTGCCAGCAGCCGCCGGACAGGGCTGAACACCGGGGAGCTGTTTTTT.

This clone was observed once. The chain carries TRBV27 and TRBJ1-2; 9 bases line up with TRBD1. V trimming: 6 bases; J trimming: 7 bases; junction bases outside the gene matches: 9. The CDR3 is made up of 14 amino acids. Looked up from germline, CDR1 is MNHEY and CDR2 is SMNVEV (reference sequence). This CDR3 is CASRSGTGMRGYTF. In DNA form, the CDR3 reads TGTGCCAGCAGATCCGGGACAGGGATGCGTGGCTACACCTTC.

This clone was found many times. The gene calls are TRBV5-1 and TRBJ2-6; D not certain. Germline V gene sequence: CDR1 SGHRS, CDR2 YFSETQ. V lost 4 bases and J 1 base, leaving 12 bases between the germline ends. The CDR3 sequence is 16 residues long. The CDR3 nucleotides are TGCGCCAGCAGCCCCTACGGAACATCTGGGGCCAACGTCCTGACTTTC. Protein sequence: CASSPYGTSGANVLTF.

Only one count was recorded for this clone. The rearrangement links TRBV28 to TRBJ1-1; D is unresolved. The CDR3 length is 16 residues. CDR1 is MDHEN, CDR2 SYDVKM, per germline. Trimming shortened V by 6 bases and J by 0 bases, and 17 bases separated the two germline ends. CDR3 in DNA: TGTGCCAGCAGCTCCCCGGCGAGCGGGATGAACACTGAAGCTTTCTTT. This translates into CASSSPASGMNTEAFF. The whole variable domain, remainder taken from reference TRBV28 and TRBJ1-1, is DVKVTQSSRYLVKRTGEKVFLECVQDMDHENMFWYRQDPGLGLRLIYFSYDVKMKEKGDIPEGYSVSREKKERFSLILESASTNQTSMYLCASSSPASGMNTEAFFGQGTRLTVV.

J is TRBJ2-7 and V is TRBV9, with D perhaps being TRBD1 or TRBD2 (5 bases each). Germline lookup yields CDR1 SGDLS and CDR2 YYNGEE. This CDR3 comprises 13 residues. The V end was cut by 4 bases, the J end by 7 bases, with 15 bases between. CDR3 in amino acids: CASSPGRWGEQYF. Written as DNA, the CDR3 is TGTGCCAGCAGCCCGGGACGATGGGGGGAGCAGTACTTC.

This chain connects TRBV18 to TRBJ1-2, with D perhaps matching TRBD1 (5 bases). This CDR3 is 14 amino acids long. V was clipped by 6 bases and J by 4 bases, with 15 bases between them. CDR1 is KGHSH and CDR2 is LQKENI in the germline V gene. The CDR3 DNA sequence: TGTGCCAGCTCGCAGCAACAGGTTTCCTATGGCTACACCTTC. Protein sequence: CASSQQQVSYGYTF.

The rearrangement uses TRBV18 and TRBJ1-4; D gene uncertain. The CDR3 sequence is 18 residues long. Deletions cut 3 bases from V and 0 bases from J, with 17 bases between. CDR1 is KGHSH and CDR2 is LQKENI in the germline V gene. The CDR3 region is CASSPRTAWTATNEKLFF. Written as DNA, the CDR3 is TGTGCCAGCTCACCGCGAACAGCCTGGACTGCAACTAATGAAAAACTGTTTTTT.

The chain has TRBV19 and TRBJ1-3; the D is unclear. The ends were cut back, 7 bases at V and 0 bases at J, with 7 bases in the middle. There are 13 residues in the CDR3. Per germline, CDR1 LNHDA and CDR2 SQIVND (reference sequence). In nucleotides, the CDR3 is TGTGCCAGTAAACCCGCCTCTGGAAACACCATATATTTT. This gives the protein CASKPASGNTIYF.

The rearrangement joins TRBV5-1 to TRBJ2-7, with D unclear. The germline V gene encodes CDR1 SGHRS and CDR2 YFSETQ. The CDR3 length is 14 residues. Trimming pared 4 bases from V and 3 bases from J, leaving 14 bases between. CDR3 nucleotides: TGCGCCAGCAGCCCCAGAGGCGACCACTACGAGCAGTACTTC. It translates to CASSPRGDHYEQYF.

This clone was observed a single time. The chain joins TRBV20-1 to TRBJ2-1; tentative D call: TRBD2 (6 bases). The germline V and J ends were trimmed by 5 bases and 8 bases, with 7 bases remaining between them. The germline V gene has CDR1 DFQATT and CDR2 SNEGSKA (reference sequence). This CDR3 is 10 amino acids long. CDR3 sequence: CSAWGDEQFF. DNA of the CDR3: TGCAGTGCTTGGGGGGATGAGCAGTTCTTC.

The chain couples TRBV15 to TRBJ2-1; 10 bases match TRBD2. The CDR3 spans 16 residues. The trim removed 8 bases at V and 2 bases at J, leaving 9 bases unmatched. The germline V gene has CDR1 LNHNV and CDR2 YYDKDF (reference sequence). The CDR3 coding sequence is TGTGCCACCCACAAGAAGCGGGAGGGGACCTACAATGAGCAGTTCTTC. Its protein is CATHKKREGTYNEQFF.

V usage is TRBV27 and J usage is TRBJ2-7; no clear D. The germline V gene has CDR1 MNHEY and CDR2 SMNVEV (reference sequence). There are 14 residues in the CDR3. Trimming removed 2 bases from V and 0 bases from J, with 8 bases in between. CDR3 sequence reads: CASSLRHNSYEQYF. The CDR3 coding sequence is TGTGCCAGCAGTTTAAGGCACAACTCCTACGAGCAGTACTTC.

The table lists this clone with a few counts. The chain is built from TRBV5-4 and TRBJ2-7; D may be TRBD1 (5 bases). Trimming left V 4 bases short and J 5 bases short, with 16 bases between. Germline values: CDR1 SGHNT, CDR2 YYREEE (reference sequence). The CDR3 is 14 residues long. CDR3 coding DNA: TGTGCCAGCAGCCCCGGACATTTTGCGGACGAGCAGTACTTC. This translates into CASSPGHFADEQYF.

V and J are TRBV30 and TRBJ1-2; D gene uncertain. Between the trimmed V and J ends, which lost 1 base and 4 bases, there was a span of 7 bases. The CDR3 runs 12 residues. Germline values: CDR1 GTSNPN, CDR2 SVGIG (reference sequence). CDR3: CAWSERFYGYTF. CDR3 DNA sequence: TGTGCCTGGAGTGAGCGTTTCTATGGCTACACCTTC.

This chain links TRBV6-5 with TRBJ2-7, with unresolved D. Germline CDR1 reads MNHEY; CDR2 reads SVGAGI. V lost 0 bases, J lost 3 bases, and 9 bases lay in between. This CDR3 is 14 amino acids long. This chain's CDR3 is CASSYSGGDYEQYF. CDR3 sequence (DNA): TGTGCCAGCAGTTACTCGGGCGGAGACTACGAGCAGTACTTC.

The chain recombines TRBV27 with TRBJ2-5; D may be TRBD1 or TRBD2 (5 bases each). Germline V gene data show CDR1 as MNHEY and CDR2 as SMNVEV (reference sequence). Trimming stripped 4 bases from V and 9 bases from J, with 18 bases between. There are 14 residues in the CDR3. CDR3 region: CASSSWGPMRSQYF. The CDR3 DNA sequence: TGTGCCAGCAGTTCATGGGGACCCATGAGGTCCCAGTACTTC.

The CDR3 loop is CANAKGGELFF. CDR3 nucleotides: TGTGCCAACGCAAAGGGCGGGGAGCTGTTTTTT. The chain combines TRBV10-3 with TRBJ2-2; no reliable D call. The CDR3 loop spans 11 amino acids. V dropped 10 bases and J dropped 7 bases, with 10 bases sitting between them. Per the germline V gene, CDR1 is ENHRY and CDR2 is SYGVKD.

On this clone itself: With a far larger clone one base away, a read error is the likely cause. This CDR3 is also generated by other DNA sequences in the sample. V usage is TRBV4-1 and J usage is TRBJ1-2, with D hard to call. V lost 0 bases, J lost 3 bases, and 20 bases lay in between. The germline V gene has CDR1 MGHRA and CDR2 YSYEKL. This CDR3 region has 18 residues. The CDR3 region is CASSQELFVEGFHYGYTF. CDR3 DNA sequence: TGCGCCAGCAGCCAAGAGTTATTTGTGGAGGGATTCCACTATGGCTACACCTTC.

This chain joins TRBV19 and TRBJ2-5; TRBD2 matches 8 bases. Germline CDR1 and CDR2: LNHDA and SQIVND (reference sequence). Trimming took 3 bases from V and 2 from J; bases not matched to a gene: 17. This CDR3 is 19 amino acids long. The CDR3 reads CASSIRTIVGSGSQETQYF. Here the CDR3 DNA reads TGTGCCAGTAGTATCCGGACAATTGTCGGGAGCGGGAGTCAAGAGACCCAGTACTTC.

The CDR3: CASSMGSGRGDNEQFF. The CDR3 nucleotides are TGTGCCAGTAGTATGGGGAGCGGGAGAGGGGACAATGAGCAGTTCTTC. This sequence joins TRBV19 and TRBJ2-1; 8 bases line up with TRBD2. CDR1 and CDR2 from the germline V gene are LNHDA and SQIVND (reference sequence). Trimming took 3 bases from V and 5 from J; bases not matched to a gene: 9. This CDR3 is 16 amino acids long.

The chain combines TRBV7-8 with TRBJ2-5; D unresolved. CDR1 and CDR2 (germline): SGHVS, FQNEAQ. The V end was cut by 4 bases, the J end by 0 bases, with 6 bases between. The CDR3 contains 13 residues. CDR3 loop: CASSSRHQETQYF. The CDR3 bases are TGTGCCAGCAGCTCCCGACACCAAGAGACCCAGTACTTC.

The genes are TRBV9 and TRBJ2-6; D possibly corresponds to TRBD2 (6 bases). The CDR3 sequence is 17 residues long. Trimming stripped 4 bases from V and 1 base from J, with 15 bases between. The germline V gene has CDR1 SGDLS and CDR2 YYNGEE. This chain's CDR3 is CASSPPLGRSGANVLTF. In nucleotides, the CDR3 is TGTGCCAGCAGCCCTCCCCTTGGGAGGTCTGGGGCCAACGTCCTGACTTTC.

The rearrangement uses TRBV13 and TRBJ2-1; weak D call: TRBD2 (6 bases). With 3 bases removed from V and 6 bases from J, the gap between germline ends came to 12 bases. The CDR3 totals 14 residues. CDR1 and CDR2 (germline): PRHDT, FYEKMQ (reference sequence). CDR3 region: CASSFYRDSNEQFF. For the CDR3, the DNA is TGTGCCAGCAGCTTTTACCGGGACTCCAATGAGCAGTTCTTC. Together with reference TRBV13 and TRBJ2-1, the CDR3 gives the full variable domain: AAGVIQSPRHLIKEKRETATLKCYPIPRHDTVYWYQQGPGQDPQFLISFYEKMQSDKGSIPDRFSAQQFSDYHSELNMSSLELGDSALYFCASSFYRDSNEQFFGPGTRLTVL.

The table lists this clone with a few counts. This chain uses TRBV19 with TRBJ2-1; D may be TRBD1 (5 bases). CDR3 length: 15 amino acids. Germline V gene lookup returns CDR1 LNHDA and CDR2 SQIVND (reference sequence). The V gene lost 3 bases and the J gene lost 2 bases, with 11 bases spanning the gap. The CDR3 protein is CASSISADTYNEQFF. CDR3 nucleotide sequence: TGTGCCAGTAGTATTTCCGCGGACACCTACAATGAGCAGTTCTTC.

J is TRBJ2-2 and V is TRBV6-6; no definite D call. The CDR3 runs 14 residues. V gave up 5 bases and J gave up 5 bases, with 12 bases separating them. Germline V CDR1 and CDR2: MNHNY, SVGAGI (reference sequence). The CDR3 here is CASSIGRRTGELFF. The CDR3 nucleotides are TGTGCCAGCAGTATCGGAAGGCGGACCGGGGAGCTGTTTTTT.

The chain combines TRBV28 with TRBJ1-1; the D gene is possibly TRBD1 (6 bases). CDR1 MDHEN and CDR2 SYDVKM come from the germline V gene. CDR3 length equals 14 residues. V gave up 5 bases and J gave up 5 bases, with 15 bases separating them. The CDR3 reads CASSPGGDGTEAFF. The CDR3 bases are TGTGCCAGCAGTCCGGGGGGCGACGGAACTGAAGCTTTCTTT.

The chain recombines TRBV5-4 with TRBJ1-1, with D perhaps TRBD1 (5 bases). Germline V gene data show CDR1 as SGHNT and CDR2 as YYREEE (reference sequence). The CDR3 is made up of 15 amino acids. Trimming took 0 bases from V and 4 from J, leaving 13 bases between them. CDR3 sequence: CASSLGGKVGTEAFF. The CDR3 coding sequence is TGTGCCAGCAGCTTGGGGGGGAAAGTTGGCACTGAAGCTTTCTTT.

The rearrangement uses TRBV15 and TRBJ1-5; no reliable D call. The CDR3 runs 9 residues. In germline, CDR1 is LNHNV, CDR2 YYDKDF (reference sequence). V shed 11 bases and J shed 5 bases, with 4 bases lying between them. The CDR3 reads CAADQPQHF. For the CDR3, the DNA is TGTGCCGCCGATCAGCCCCAGCATTTT.

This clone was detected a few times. This CDR3 is CASTPNGVLNTEAFF. CDR3 nucleotides: TGTGCCAGCACCCCCAACGGGGTCCTGAACACTGAAGCTTTCTTT. The gene calls are TRBV6-6 and TRBJ1-1; D unresolved. This CDR3 is 15 amino acids long. V gave up 7 bases and J gave up 0 bases, with 15 bases separating them. Germline CDR1 reads MNHNY; CDR2 reads SVGAGI (reference sequence).